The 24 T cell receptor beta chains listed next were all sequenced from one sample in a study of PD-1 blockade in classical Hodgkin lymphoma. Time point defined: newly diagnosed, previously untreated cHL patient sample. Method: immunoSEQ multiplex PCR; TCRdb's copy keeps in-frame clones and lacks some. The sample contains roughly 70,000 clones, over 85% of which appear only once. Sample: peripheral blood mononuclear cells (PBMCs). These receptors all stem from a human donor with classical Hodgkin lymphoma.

Here the CDR3 DNA reads TGTGCCAGCGACTTCAGCACAGGGCAGTACTTC. Encoded protein: CASDFSTGQYF. The V call is TRBV2, the J call TRBJ2-7, with D tentatively TRBD1 (5 bases). CDR3 size: 11 residues. The ends were cut back, 8 bases at V and 9 bases at J, with 14 bases in the middle. The V gene's germline CDR1 is SNHLY and CDR2 FYNNEI.

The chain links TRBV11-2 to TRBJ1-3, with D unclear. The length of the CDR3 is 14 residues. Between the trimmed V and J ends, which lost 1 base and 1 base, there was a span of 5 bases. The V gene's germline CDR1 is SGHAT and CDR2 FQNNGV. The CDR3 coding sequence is TGTGCCAGCAGCTTAGGTGTGTCTGGAAACACCATATATTTT. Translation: CASSLGVSGNTIYF.

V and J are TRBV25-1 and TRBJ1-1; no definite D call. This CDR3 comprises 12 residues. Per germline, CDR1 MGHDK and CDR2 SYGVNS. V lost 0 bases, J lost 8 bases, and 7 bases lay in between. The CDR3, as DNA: TGTGCCAGCAGTGAATATGGGAAGGAAGCTTTCTTT. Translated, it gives CASSEYGKEAFF.

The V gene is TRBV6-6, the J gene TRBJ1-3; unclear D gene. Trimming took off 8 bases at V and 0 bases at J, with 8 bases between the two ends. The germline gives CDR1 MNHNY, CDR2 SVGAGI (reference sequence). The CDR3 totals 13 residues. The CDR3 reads CASGKSSGNTIYF. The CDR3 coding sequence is TGTGCCAGCGGGAAAAGCTCTGGAAACACCATATATTTT.

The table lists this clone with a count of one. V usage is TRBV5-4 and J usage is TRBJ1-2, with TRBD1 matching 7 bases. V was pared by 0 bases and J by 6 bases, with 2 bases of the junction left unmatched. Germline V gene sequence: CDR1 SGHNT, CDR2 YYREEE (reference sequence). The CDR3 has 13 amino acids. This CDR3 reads CASSLGRGDGYTF. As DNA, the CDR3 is TGTGCCAGCAGCTTGGGCAGGGGGGATGGCTACACCTTC.

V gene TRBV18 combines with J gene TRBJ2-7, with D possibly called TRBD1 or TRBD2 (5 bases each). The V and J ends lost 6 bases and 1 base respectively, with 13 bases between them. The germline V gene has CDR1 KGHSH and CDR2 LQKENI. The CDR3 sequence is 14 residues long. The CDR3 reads CASSETWGSYEQYF. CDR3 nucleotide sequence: TGTGCCAGCTCCGAAACCTGGGGGTCCTACGAGCAGTACTTC.

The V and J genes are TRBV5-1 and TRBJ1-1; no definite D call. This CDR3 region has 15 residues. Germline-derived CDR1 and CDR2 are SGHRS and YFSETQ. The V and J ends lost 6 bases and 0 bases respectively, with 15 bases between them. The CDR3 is CASNRESALNTEAFF. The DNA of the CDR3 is TGCGCCAGCAATAGGGAGTCAGCACTGAACACTGAAGCTTTCTTT.

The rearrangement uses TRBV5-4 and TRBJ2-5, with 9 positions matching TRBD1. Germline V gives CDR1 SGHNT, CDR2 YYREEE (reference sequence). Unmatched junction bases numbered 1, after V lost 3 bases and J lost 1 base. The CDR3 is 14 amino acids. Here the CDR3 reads CASSSTGGQETQYF. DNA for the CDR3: TGTGCCAGCAGCTCGACAGGGGGCCAAGAGACCCAGTACTTC.

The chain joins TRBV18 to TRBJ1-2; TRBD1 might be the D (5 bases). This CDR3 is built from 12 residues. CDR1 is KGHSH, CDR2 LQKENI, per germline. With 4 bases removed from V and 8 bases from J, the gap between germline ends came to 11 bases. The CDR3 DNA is TGTGCCAGCTCACTGGGGGATCGAGGCTACACCTTC. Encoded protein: CASSLGDRGYTF.

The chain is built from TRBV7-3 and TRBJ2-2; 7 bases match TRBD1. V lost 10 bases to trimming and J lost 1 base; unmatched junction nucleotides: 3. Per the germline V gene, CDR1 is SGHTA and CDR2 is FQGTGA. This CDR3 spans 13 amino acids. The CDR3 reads CATRDRNTGELFF. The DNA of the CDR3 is TGTGCCACCCGGGACAGGAACACCGGGGAGCTGTTTTTT.

CDR3 protein: CASSFPGTLSEQYF. The CDR3 DNA sequence: TGTGCCAGCAGCTTCCCGGGAACTTTATCGGAGCAGTACTTC. V is TRBV5-5 and J is TRBJ2-7, with D possibly matching TRBD2 (5 bases). In germline, CDR1 is SGHKS, CDR2 YYEKEE (reference sequence). V lost 2 bases and J lost 7, with 16 bases in between. CDR3 length equals 14 residues. Looking up the rest from reference TRBV5-5 and TRBJ2-7 gives the full variable domain: DAGVTQSPTHLIKTRGQQVTLRCSPISGHKSVSWYQQVLGQGPQFIFQYYEKEERGRGNFPDRFSARQFPNYSSELNVNALLLGDSALYLCASSFPGTLSEQYFGPGTRLTVT.

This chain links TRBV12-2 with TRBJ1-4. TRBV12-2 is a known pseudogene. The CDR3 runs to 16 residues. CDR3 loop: CASRLRGTATNEKLFF. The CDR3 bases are TGTGCAAGTCGACTTCGGGGAACTGCAACTAATGAAAAACTGTTTTTT.

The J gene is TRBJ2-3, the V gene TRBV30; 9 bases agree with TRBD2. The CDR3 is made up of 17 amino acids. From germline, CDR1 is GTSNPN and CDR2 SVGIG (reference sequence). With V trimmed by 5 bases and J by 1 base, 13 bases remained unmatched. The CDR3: CAWGHAGGPGGTDTQYF. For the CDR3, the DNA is TGTGCCTGGGGTCATGCGGGAGGGCCTGGGGGCACAGATACGCAGTATTTT.

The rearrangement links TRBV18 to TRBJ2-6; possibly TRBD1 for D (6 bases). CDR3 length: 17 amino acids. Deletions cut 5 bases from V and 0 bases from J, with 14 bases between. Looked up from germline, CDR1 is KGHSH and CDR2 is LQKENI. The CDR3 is CASSVDRPSSGANVLTF. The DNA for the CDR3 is TGTGCCAGCTCAGTAGACAGGCCGAGCTCTGGGGCCAACGTCCTGACTTTC. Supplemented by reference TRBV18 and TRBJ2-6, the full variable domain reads NAGVMQNPRHLVRRRGQEARLRCSPMKGHSHVYWYRQLPEEGLKFMVYLQKENIIDESGMPKERFSAEFPKEGPSILRIQQVVRGDSAAYFCASSVDRPSSGANVLTFGAGSRLTVL.

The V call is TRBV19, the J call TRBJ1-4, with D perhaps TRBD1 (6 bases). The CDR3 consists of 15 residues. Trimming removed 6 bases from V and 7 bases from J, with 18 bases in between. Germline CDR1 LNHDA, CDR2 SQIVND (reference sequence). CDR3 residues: CASRGRGALSEKLFF. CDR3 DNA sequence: TGTGCCAGTAGAGGGCGGGGGGCGCTTAGTGAAAAACTGTTTTTT. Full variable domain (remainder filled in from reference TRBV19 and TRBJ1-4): DGGITQSPKYLFRKEGQNVTLSCEQNLNHDAMYWYRQDPGQGLRLIYYSQIVNDFQKGDIAEGYSVSREKKESFPLTVTSAQKNPTAFYLCASRGRGALSEKLFFGSGTQLSVL.

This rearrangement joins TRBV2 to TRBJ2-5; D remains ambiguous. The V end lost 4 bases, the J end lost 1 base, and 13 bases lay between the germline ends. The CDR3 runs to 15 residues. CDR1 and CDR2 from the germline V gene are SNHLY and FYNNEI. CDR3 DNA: TGTGCCAGCAGTGGGGCGCCTGGTCGCCAAGAGACCCAGTACTTC. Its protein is CASSGAPGRQETQYF. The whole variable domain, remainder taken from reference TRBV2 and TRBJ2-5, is EPEVTQTPSHQVTQMGQEVILRCVPISNHLYFYWYRQILGQKVEFLVSFYNNEISEKSEIFDDQFSVERPDGSNFTLKIRSTKLEDSAMYFCASSGAPGRQETQYFGPGTRLLVL.

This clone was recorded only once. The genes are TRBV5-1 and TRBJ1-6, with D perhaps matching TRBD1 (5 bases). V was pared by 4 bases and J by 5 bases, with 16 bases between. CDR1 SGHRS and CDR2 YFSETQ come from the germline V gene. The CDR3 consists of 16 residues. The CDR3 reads CASSAWGLSNNSPLHF. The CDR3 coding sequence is TGCGCCAGCAGCGCATGGGGACTGTCCAATAATTCACCCCTCCACTTT.

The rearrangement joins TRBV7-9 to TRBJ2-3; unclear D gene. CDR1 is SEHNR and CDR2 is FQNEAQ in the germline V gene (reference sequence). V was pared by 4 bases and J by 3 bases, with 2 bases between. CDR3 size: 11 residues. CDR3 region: CASSWTDTQYF. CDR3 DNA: TGTGCCAGCAGCTGGACAGATACGCAGTATTTT.

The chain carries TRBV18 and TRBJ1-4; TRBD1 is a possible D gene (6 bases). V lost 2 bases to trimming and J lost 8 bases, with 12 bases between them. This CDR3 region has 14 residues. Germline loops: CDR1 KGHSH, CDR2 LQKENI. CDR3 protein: CASSPWSGVEKLFF. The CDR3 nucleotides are TGTGCCAGCTCACCATGGTCAGGGGTGGAAAAACTGTTTTTT. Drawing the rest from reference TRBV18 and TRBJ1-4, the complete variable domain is NAGVMQNPRHLVRRRGQEARLRCSPMKGHSHVYWYRQLPEEGLKFMVYLQKENIIDESGMPKERFSAEFPKEGPSILRIQQVVRGDSAAYFCASSPWSGVEKLFFGSGTQLSVL.

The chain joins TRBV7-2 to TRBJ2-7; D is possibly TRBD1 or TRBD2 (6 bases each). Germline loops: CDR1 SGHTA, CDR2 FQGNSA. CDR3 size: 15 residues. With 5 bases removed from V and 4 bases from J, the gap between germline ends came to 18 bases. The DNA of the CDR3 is TGTGCCAGCAGCCGTAGGGGGGCAGGGTATTACGAGCAGTACTTC. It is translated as CASSRRGAGYYEQYF.

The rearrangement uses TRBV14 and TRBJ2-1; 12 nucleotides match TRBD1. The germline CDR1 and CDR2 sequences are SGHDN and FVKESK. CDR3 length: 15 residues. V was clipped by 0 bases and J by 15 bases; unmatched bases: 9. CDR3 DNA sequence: TGTGCCAGCAGCCAAGAGTTGCCGGGACAGGGGGCCGGGTTCTTC. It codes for CASSQELPGQGAGFF.

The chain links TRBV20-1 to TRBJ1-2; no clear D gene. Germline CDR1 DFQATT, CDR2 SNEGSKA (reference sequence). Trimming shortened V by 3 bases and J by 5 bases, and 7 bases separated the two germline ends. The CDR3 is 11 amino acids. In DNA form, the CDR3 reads TGCAGTGCTAGTACCCCGTATGGCTACACCTTC. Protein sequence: CSASTPYGYTF.

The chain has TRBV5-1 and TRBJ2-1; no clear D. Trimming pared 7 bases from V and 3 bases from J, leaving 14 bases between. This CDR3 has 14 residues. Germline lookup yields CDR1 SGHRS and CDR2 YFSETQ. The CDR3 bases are TGCGCCAGCGCCCTAAAAAACAGCTACAATGAGCAGTTCTTC. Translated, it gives CASALKNSYNEQFF.

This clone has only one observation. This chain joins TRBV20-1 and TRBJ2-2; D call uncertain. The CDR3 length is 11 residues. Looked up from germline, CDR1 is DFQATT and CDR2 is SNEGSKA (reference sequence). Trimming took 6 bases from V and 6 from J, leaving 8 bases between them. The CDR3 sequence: CSALVSGELFF. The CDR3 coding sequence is TGCAGTGCGCTTGTTTCCGGGGAGCTGTTTTTT.